This TCR beta chain originates from a study of blood T cell repertoires in COVID-19. Here immunoSEQ multiplex PCR was the method, and the copy in TCRdb shows in-frame clones only, minus some. The profile covers under 200,000 clones, with over 80% appearing a single time and less than 9.5% taken by the ten largest. This TCR was recovered from a woman aged 55-69 years with COVID-19, enrolled during active disease. Sample: peripheral blood.

As DNA, the CDR3 is TGTGCCAGCAGCTTCGGACTAGCGGGGAGGACAGATACGCAGTATTTT. It yields the protein CASSFGLAGRTDTQYF. This chain links TRBV7-8 with TRBJ2-3, with TRBD2 identical over 12 bases. Trimming cost V 3 bases and J 3 bases; bases outside gene matches: 4. CDR3 length: 16 amino acids. CDR1 is SGHVS, CDR2 FQNEAQ, per germline.